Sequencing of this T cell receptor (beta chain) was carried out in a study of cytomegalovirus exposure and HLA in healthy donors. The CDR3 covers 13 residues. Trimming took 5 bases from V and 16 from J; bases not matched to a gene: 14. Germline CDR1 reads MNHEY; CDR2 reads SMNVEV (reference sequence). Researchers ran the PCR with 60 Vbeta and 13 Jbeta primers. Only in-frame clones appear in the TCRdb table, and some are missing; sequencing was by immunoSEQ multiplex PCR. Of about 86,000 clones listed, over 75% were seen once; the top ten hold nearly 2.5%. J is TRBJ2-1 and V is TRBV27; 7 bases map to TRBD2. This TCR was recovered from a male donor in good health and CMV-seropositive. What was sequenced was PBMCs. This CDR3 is CASSPLRSGAPFF. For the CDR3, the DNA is TGTGCCAGCAGTCCCCTCAGGAGCGGGGCCCCATTCTTC.